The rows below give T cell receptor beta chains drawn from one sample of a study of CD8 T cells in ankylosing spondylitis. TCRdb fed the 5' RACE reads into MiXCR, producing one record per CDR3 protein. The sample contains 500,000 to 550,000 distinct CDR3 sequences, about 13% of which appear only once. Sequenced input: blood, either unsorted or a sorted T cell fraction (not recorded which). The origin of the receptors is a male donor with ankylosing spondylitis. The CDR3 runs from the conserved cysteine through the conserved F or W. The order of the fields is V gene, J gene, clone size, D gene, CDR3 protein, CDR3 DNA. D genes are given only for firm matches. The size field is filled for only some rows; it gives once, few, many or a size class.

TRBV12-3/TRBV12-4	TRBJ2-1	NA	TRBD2	CASSFEPGLAHNEQFF	TGTGCCAGCAGTTTTGAACCGGGACTAGCGCACAATGAGCAGTTCTTC
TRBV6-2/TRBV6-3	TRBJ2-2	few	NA	CASSYEFATGELFF	TGTGCCAGCAGTTACGAGTTTGCGACCGGGGAGCTGTTTTTT
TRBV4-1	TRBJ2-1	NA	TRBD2	CASSQGTSVSYNEQFF	TGCGCCAGCAGCCAAGGGACTAGCGTGTCCTACAATGAGCAGTTCTTC
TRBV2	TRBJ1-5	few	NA	CASSQSIGNQPQHF	TGTGCCAGCTCCCAGAGCATTGGCAATCAGCCCCAGCATTTT
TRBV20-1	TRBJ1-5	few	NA	CSARDTGTQPQHF	TGCAGTGCTAGAGATACAGGGACTCAGCCCCAGCATTTT
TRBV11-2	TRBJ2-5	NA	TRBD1	CASSLVGTARETQYF	TGTGCCAGCAGCTTAGTAGGGACAGCCCGAGAGACCCAGTACTTC
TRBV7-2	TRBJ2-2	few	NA	CASSLPIVELFF	TGTGCCAGCAGCTTGCCAATCGTTGAGCTGTTTTTT
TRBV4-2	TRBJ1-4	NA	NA	CASSQALQGEKLFF	TGTGCCAGCAGCCAAGCTTTACAGGGAGAAAAACTGTTTTTT
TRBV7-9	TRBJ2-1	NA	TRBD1	CASSETGTGYRNEQFF	TGTGCCAGCAGCGAGACTGGGACAGGGTATCGGAATGAGCAGTTCTTC
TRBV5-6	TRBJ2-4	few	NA	CASSLDRGAKNIQYF	TGTGCCAGCAGCTTAGACCGGGGGGCCAAAAACATTCAGTACTTC
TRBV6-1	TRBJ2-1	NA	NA	CASSEEYSRFF	TGTGCCAGCAGTGAAGAATACAGTAGGTTCTTC
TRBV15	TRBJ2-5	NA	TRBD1	CATSRWGQQETQYF	TGTGCCACCAGCAGGTGGGGACAGCAAGAGACCCAGTACTTC
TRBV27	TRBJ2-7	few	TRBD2	CASSLYPGRGTSSYEQYF	TGTGCCAGCAGTTTATACCCGGGGAGGGGCACGAGCTCCTACGAGCAGTACTTC
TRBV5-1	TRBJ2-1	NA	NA	CASSLGSAGDEQFF	TGCGCCAGCAGCTTGGGGTCTGCAGGGGATGAGCAGTTCTTC
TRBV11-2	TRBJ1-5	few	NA	CASSLYAGDNQPQHF	TGTGCCAGCAGCTTATATGCAGGGGACAATCAGCCCCAGCATTTT
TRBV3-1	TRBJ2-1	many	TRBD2	CASSQGTSGTSYNEQFF	TGTGCCAGCAGCCAAGGTACTAGCGGGACCTCCTACAATGAGCAGTTCTTC
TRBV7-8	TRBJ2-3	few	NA	CASSLALSGDADTQYF	TGTGCCAGCAGCTTAGCGCTCTCCGGGGACGCAGATACGCAGTATTTT
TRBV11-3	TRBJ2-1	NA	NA	CASSFSGTRPANEQFF	TGTGCCAGCAGCTTTTCCGGGACAAGACCCGCCAATGAGCAGTTCTTC
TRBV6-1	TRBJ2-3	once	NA	CASSESGLSTDTQYF	TGTGCCAGCAGTGAATCGGGGCTCAGCACAGATACGCAGTATTTT
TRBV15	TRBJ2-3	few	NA	CATSRGSIVSFTQYF	TGTGCCACCAGCAGAGGCTCGATAGTTTCGTTTACGCAGTATTTT
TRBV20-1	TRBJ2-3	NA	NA	CSARPKGGTDTQYF	TGCAGTGCTAGGCCTAAGGGAGGAACAGATACGCAGTATTTT
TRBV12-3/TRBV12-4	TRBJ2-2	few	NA	CASSPTSAGELFF	TGTGCCAGCAGCCCAACTAGTGCCGGGGAGCTGTTTTTT
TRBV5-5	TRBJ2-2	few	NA	CASSSRGGADTGELFF	TGTGCCAGCAGCTCTAGGGGGGGGGCGGACACCGGGGAGCTGTTTTTT
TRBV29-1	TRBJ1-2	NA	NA	CSVQRGYGYTF	TGCAGCGTCCAACGGGGCTATGGCTACACCTTC
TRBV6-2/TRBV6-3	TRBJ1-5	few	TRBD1	CASQGVATGDQPQHF	TGTGCCAGCCAAGGGGTAGCGACAGGGGATCAGCCCCAGCATTTT
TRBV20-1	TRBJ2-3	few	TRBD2	CSARDYSGTSGTDTQYF	TGCAGTGCTAGAGATTACTCCGGGACTAGCGGCACAGATACGCAGTATTTT
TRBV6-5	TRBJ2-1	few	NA	CASSSQLAIDEQFF	TGTGCCAGCAGTTCCCAACTAGCAATCGATGAGCAGTTCTTC
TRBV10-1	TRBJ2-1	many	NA	CASTEGDSLGNEQFF	TGCGCCAGCACCGAAGGGGACTCTCTAGGCAATGAGCAGTTCTTC
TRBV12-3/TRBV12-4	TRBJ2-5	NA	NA	CASSLSQGQETQYF	TGTGCCAGCAGTTTAAGTCAGGGACAAGAGACCCAGTACTTC
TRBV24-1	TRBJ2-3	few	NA	CATSATGGGFTDTQYF	TGTGCCACCAGTGCCACCGGGGGCGGTTTCACAGATACGCAGTATTTT
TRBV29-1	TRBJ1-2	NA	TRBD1	CSVAHRGEHYGYTF	TGCAGCGTAGCACACAGGGGCGAACACTATGGCTACACCTTC
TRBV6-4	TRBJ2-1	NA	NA	CASSSLASPYNEQFF	TGTGCCAGCAGTTCTCTAGCTAGCCCCTACAATGAGCAGTTCTTC
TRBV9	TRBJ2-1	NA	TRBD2	CASAGGLAGYNEQFF	TGTGCCAGCGCCGGGGGGCTAGCGGGATACAATGAGCAGTTCTTC
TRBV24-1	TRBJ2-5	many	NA	CATSDWRETQYF	TGTGCCACCAGTGATTGGCGGGAGACCCAGTACTTC
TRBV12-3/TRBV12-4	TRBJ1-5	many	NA	CASSFRQGSNQPQHF	TGTGCCAGCAGTTTTAGGCAGGGTAGCAATCAGCCCCAGCATTTT
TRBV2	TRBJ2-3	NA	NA	CASSEALGLSTDTQYF	TGTGCCAGCAGTGAGGCATTGGGACTTAGCACAGATACGCAGTATTTT
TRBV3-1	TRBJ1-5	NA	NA	CASSPIQGNQPQHF	TGTGCCAGCAGCCCTATTCAGGGAAATCAGCCCCAGCATTTT
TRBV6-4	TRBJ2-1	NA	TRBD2	CASSVQPGLVGNEQFF	TGTGCCAGCAGTGTCCAACCGGGACTAGTTGGCAATGAGCAGTTCTTC
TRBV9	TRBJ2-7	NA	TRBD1	CASSTRSGTGPSYEQYF	TGTGCCAGCAGCACCCGTTCCGGGACAGGGCCATCCTACGAGCAGTACTTC
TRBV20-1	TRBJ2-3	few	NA	CSARDDYGDTQYF	TGCAGTGCTAGGGATGACTATGGAGATACGCAGTATTTT
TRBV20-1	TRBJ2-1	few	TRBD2	CSARDLGPGGDGNEQFF	TGCAGTGCTAGAGATCTCGGGCCGGGAGGCGACGGGAATGAGCAGTTCTTC
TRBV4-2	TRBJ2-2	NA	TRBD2	CASSQEGILAGNTGELFF	TGTGCCAGCAGCCAAGAGGGAATACTAGCGGGAAACACCGGGGAGCTGTTTTTT
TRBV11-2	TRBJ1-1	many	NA	CASSPKTEAFF	TGTGCCAGCAGCCCTAAAACTGAAGCTTTCTTT
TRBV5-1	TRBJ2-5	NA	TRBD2	CASRPGLAGSKETQYF	TGCGCCAGCAGGCCTGGACTAGCGGGAAGTAAAGAGACCCAGTACTTC
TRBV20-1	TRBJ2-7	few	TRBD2	CSASPASGGSYEQYF	TGCAGTGCTAGCCCCGCTAGCGGGGGGTCCTACGAGCAGTACTTC
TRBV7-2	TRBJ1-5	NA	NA	CASSFDSLNQPQHF	TGTGCCAGCAGCTTCGACAGCCTCAATCAGCCCCAGCATTTT
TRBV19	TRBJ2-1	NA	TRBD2	CASSIMAGEGLNEQFF	TGTGCCAGTAGTATAATGGCGGGAGAAGGGCTGAATGAGCAGTTCTTC
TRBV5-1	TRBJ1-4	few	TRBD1	CASSSPQGANEKLFF	TGCGCCAGCAGCTCCCCACAGGGGGCAAATGAAAAACTGTTTTTT
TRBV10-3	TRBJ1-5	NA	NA	CAISALSNQPQHF	TGTGCCATCAGTGCGCTCAGCAATCAGCCCCAGCATTTT
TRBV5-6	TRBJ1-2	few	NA	CASTSAEDHNYGYTF	TGTGCCAGCACCTCAGCAGAGGATCATAACTATGGCTACACCTTC
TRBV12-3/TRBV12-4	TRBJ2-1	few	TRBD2	CASSFGREDKQFF	TGTGCCAGCAGTTTTGGGCGGGAGGATAAGCAGTTCTTC
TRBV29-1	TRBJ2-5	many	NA	CSVDAGDQETQYF	TGCAGCGTTGATGCGGGTGACCAAGAGACCCAGTACTTC
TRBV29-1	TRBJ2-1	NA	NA	CSVGSRAENNEQFF	TGCAGCGTTGGTTCCAGGGCCGAGAACAATGAGCAGTTCTTC